What follows are 9 T cell receptor beta chains derived from one specimen sequenced in a study of T cell repertoires in cytomegalovirus infection. TCRdb recomputed calls from the reads with MiXCR, one row per CDR3 protein. Altogether 200,000 or so distinct CDR3 sequences are present, roughly 27% being singletons, with the ten largest covering 30% to 40%. Sequencing was performed on PBMCs. Source of these receptors: a human donor in good health (CMV status not recorded). Some clones in this sample may be carry-over from other donors' samples.

Comments on this clonotype: One junction end does not reproduce the germline sequence, and a read error may be involved. The gene calls are TRBV27 and TRBJ2-7; D perhaps matches TRBD1 (5 bases). Germline V lookup: CDR1 MNHEY, CDR2 SMNVEV (reference sequence). There are 14 residues in the CDR3. The CDR3 loop is CATKPQVLSCEQYF. The CDR3 bases are TGTGCCACCAAACCACAGGTTCTCTCCTGCGAGCAGTACTTC.

About this clonotype itself: A much larger clone differs by one base, so this may be a read error. The V gene is TRBV7-2, the J gene TRBJ2-7, with 14 bases that match TRBD2. The CDR3 has 19 residues. Germline trimming cut 2 bases from V and 7 bases from J; bases unmatched to any gene: 16. CDR1 and CDR2 from the germline V gene are SGHTA and FQGNSA. The CDR3 loop reads CASSLRHLTSGGALGEQYF. CDR3 sequence (DNA): TGTGCCAGCAGCTTACGCCACCTGACTAGCGGGGGGGCCTTGGGGGAGCAGTACTTC.

This chain joins TRBV12-3 or TRBV12-4 and TRBJ2-4; 9 bases line up with TRBD1. The V gene end was trimmed by 7 bases and the J gene end by 0 bases; junction bases not matched to a gene: 7. The CDR3 covers 16 residues. CDR3 sequence reads: CASTPGQGIAKNIQYF. CDR3 nucleotides: TGTGCCAGCACTCCGGGACAGGGAATAGCCAAAAACATTCAGTACTTC.

The V gene is TRBV7-2, the J gene TRBJ2-3; TRBD2 matches at 8 bases. The ends lost 5 bases at V and 9 bases at J; junction bases unmatched: 10. CDR3 length: 14 amino acids. Germline V gene data show CDR1 as SGHTA and CDR2 as FQGNSA. The CDR3 loop reads CASSPSGLGHTQYF. The CDR3 nucleotides read TGTGCCAGCAGCCCTAGCGGGCTAGGCCACACGCAGTATTTT.

This clonotype was seen a handful of times. A read error is likely, as this CDR3 ends without the conserved phenylalanine or tryptophan. No DNA is shown, since the ends of the CDR3 on it are uncertain; the CDR3 is the one TCRdb lists. The chain joins TRBV2 to TRBJ2-4; whether TRBD2, the table's D call, matches the DNA was not checked. The CDR3 is made up of 13 amino acids, end residues included. Germline V gives CDR1 SNHLY, CDR2 FYNNEI. CDR3: CASSEARRAYFLT.

The genes are TRBV12-3 or TRBV12-4 and TRBJ2-3, with 7 bases fitting TRBD2. Trimming removed 1 base from V and 3 bases from J; junction bases left unmatched: 4. The CDR3 spans 15 residues. CDR3 DNA: TGTGCCAGCAGTTTAGGGCCGGGGGGTACAGATACGCAGTATTTT. Protein product: CASSLGPGGTDTQYF.

This clonotype turned up a few times. V gene TRBV7-3 combines with J gene TRBJ2-7, with D hard to call. Trimming stripped 2 bases from V and 3 bases from J, with 14 bases between. The CDR3 length is 15 residues. The germline V gene encodes CDR1 SGHTA and CDR2 FQGTGA. CDR3 nucleotide sequence: TGTGCCAGCAGCTTATCGGGCAGCTTAAGCTACGAGCAGTACTTC. Translation: CASSLSGSLSYEQYF.

The chain combines TRBV2 with TRBJ2-2, with D maybe TRBD2 (5 bases). The CDR3 runs 14 residues. Germline V gene lookup returns CDR1 SNHLY and CDR2 FYNNEI. The germline V and J ends were trimmed by 5 bases and 4 bases, with 11 bases remaining between them. The CDR3 region has the DNA TGTGCCAGCAGTCCAGAAAGCGGCACCGGGGAGCTGTTTTTT. This gives the protein CASSPESGTGELFF.

This chain links TRBV7-3 with TRBJ2-5; D is possibly TRBD1 (5 bases). This CDR3 spans 17 amino acids. Germline assignment: CDR1 SGHTA and CDR2 FQGTGA. V gave up 0 bases and J gave up 2 bases, with 16 bases separating them. The CDR3, as DNA: TGTGCCAGCAGCTTAACGAGAGTGGGGCAGGCTCAAGAGACCCAGTACTTC. Protein product: CASSLTRVGQAQETQYF. Full variable domain (outside the CDR3, taken from reference TRBV7-3 and TRBJ2-5): GAGVSQTPSNKVTEKGKYVELRCDPISGHTALYWYRQSLGQGPEFLIYFQGTGAADDSGLPNDRFFAVRPEGSVSTLKIQRTERGDSAVYLCASSLTRVGQAQETQYFGPGTRLLVL.